The 29 T cell receptor beta chains given below trace back to one sample, sequenced in a study of regulatory T cells in long-lasting Graves disease. Arm-PCR of CDR3 regions and iRepertoire HTBI primers were the basis on which TCR beta libraries were built. TCRdb reprocessed the multiplex PCR reads with MiXCR, giving one entry per CDR3 protein. The sample yields 300,000 to 400,000 distinct CDR3 sequences, 16% seen once. The time point was: newly diagnosed GD, antithyroid drugs for less than 3 months. RNA from PBMCs was the source of the TCR library. The same sample was also used in a study of T cells in Graves' hyperthyroidism and ophthalmopathy.

The material sequenced was peripheral blood mononuclear cells (PBMCs), taken at new diagnosis, from a patient treated with antithyroid drugs. The receptors stem from a man aged 35-49 years with Graves disease.

This clonotype has at least ten counts. The chain couples TRBV5-1 to TRBJ2-5, with 7 nucleotides matching TRBD2. The V segment lost 5 bases and the J segment 2 bases; nucleotides outside the gene matches: 6. Germline CDR1 and CDR2: SGHRS and YFSETQ. The CDR3 has 14 amino acids. Here the CDR3 DNA reads TGCGCCAGCAGGACCGGACTAGGTCAAGAGACCCAGTACTTC. This translates into CASRTGLGQETQYF.

This clonotype was seen at least ten times. This chain joins TRBV24-1 and TRBJ2-1, with D maybe TRBD2 (6 bases). Germline assignment: CDR1 KGHDR and CDR2 SFDVKD. The CDR3 extends over 14 amino acids. Trimming cost V 1 base and J 10 bases, with 13 bases left between them. CDR3 in DNA: TGTGCCACCAGTGATTTAGTGGGAGGACGCGAGCAGTTCTTC. Its translation: CATSDLVGGREQFF.

The genes are TRBV19 and TRBJ2-1, with a possible D match to TRBD1 (5 bases). The CDR3 consists of 15 residues. Germline V lookup: CDR1 LNHDA, CDR2 SQIVND (reference sequence). V dropped 9 bases and J dropped 4 bases, with 19 bases sitting between them. The CDR3 loop reads CASSLDGRAYNEQFF. The CDR3 nucleotides read TGTGCCAGCAGCTTAGATGGCAGGGCATACAATGAGCAGTTCTTC.

This rearrangement joins TRBV19 to TRBJ1-5; a weak D match, TRBD1 (5 bases). V was clipped by 1 base and J by 1 base, with 11 bases between them. Germline V gene data show CDR1 as LNHDA and CDR2 as SQIVND (reference sequence). CDR3 size: 16 residues. CDR3 DNA: TGTGCCAGTAGTATAGGGTTCAGGGTCAGCAATCAGCCCCAGCATTTT. As protein: CASSIGFRVSNQPQHF.

The chain has TRBV4-1 and TRBJ2-7, with TRBD2 matching over 9 bases. The V gene's germline CDR1 is MGHRA and CDR2 YSYEKL. The CDR3 is 18 residues long. V dropped 0 bases and J dropped 3; count of bases not matched to a gene: 12. CDR3 nucleotide sequence: TGCGCCAGCAGCCAAGATCCGGGTAGCGGGGGTTTCTACTACGAGCAGTACTTC. Protein sequence: CASSQDPGSGGFYYEQYF.

This clonotype occurred a few times. This chain connects TRBV11-2 to TRBJ2-7, with D unclear. The CDR3 consists of 14 residues. The V gene lost 5 bases and the J gene lost 0 bases, with 11 bases spanning the gap. CDR1 and CDR2 from the germline V gene are SGHAT and FQNNGV. CDR3 DNA sequence: TGTGCCAGCAGCCCCCGGCCGGGCTCCTACGAGCAGTACTTC. Its translation: CASSPRPGSYEQYF.

V usage is TRBV19 and J usage is TRBJ2-2, with 7 positions matching TRBD1. The V and J ends lost 6 bases and 2 bases, in that order; junction bases with no gene match: 3. The CDR3 sequence is 14 residues long. Per the germline V gene, CDR1 is LNHDA and CDR2 is SQIVND (reference sequence). The CDR3 loop reads CASRGQRNTGELFF. The CDR3 DNA sequence: TGTGCCAGTAGGGGACAGCGCAACACCGGGGAGCTGTTTTTT.

This clonotype occurred many times. The chain couples TRBV6-2 or TRBV6-3 to TRBJ2-5; tentative D call: TRBD2 (5 bases). From germline, CDR1 is MNHEY and CDR2 SVGEGT. The CDR3 is 11 amino acids. V lost 9 bases and J lost 4, with 9 bases in between. CDR3 sequence (DNA): TGTGCCAGTCCCCGGGGAGAGACCCAGTACTTC. Protein sequence: CASPRGETQYF.

This clonotype was seen a few times. The rearrangement uses TRBV4-1 and TRBJ2-7; D is unclear. The length of the CDR3 is 15 residues. Trimming left V 2 bases short and J 3 bases short, with 14 bases between. Looked up from germline, CDR1 is MGHRA and CDR2 is YSYEKL. CDR3 amino acids: CASSQSFPPRYEQYF. Here the CDR3 DNA reads TGCGCCAGCAGCCAATCCTTCCCCCCTCGCTACGAGCAGTACTTC.

The chain combines TRBV6-2 or TRBV6-3 with TRBJ1-5; TRBD1 agrees at 7 bases. From germline, CDR1 is MNHEY and CDR2 SVGEGT. This CDR3 is built from 14 residues. V was clipped by 8 bases and J by 1 base; unmatched bases: 5. Here the CDR3 DNA reads TGTGCCAGCGGGACAGCCCGGAGCAATCAGCCCCAGCATTTT. Translated: CASGTARSNQPQHF.

In its sample, this clonotype was seen a few times. The V gene is TRBV6-1, the J gene TRBJ2-7; D unclear. V lost 1 base, J lost 5 bases, and 15 bases lay in between. CDR3 length equals 15 residues. Germline values: CDR1 MNHNS, CDR2 SASEGT. The chain's CDR3 is CASSEVRPSWNEQYF. The CDR3 DNA reads TGTGCCAGCAGTGAAGTAAGACCTTCTTGGAACGAGCAGTACTTC.

This clonotype was seen at least ten times. This sequence joins TRBV30 and TRBJ2-3, with a tentative D call TRBD1 (5 bases). CDR3 size: 13 residues. V was shortened by 0 bases and J by 1 base, with 5 bases between the two germline ends. Germline CDR1 is GTSNPN and CDR2 is SVGIG (reference sequence). The CDR3 DNA reads TGTGCCTGGAGTGTACAGGGCACAGATACGCAGTATTTT. It yields the protein CAWSVQGTDTQYF.

This clonotype showed up many times. The CDR3 spells CASSQDSWSNQPQHF. Written as DNA, the CDR3 is TGTGCCAGCAGCCAAGACAGTTGGTCCAATCAGCCCCAGCATTTT. The chain is built from TRBV3-1 and TRBJ1-5; D ambiguous. This CDR3 is built from 15 residues. The V end lost 0 bases, the J end lost 3 bases, and 9 bases lay between the germline ends. CDR1 is LGHDT, CDR2 YNNKEL, per germline (reference sequence).

This clonotype has a count of ten or more. The chain joins TRBV30 to TRBJ2-5, with D possibly called TRBD1 or TRBD2 (5 bases each). The CDR3 covers 14 residues. V lost 4 bases, J lost 2 bases, and 14 bases lay in between. In germline, CDR1 is GTSNPN, CDR2 SVGIG (reference sequence). The CDR3 coding sequence is TGTGCCTGGAATTTTGAGGGGTATCAAGAGACCCAGTACTTC. This gives the protein CAWNFEGYQETQYF.

V usage is TRBV4-3 and J usage is TRBJ1-1; 8 positions agree with TRBD1. Germline V lookup: CDR1 LGHNA, CDR2 YSLEER. Trimming took 4 bases from V and 3 from J; bases not matched to a gene: 7. The CDR3 totals 15 residues. The CDR3 nucleotides are TGCGCCAGCAGCCTATCGGACAGGGATGACACTGAAGCTTTCTTT. As protein: CASSLSDRDDTEAFF.

To note about this clonotype: A much larger clonotype is one base distant, so this may be a read error. The chain employs TRBV2 and TRBJ1-3; D is unclear. V was cut by 5 bases and J by 0 bases, with 11 bases left in between. CDR3 length: 15 amino acids. Germline V CDR1 and CDR2: SNHLY, FYNNEI. CDR3 protein: CASSNPGHSGNTIYF. CDR3 sequence (DNA): TGTGCCAGCAGTAATCCAGGCCACTCTGGAAACACCATATATTTT.

The chain carries TRBV5-1 and TRBJ2-2; perhaps TRBD2 as D (5 bases). The CDR3 runs 16 residues. Germline V gene data show CDR1 as SGHRS and CDR2 as YFSETQ. The germline V and J ends were trimmed by 0 bases and 7 bases, with 16 bases remaining between them. DNA of the CDR3: TGCGCCAGCAGCTTGGACGGGGATTTGGAGGACGGGGAGCTGTTTTTT. Protein: CASSLDGDLEDGELFF.

This sequence joins TRBV25-1 and TRBJ1-1, with TRBD1 identical over 7 bases. Unmatched junction bases numbered 17, after V lost 7 bases and J lost 6 bases. The CDR3 is made up of 16 amino acids. Germline values: CDR1 MGHDK, CDR2 SYGVNS. CDR3 sequence (DNA): TGTGCCAGCACCAAGACGACAGGGTTTGGAAGCGCTGAAGCTTTCTTT. This gives the protein CASTKTTGFGSAEAFF.

The chain couples TRBV6-5 to TRBJ2-3; the D is unclear. Deletions cut 4 bases from V and 2 bases from J, with 10 bases between. From germline, CDR1 is MNHEY and CDR2 SVGAGI. This CDR3 spans 14 amino acids. The CDR3 nucleotides are TGTGCCAGCAGTTCGGCAGGCGCCACAGATACGCAGTATTTT. Translated: CASSSAGATDTQYF.

This clonotype was found many times. The J gene is TRBJ2-7, the V gene TRBV4-1; 11 nucleotides line up with TRBD2. Germline trimming cut 2 bases from V and 2 bases from J; bases unmatched to any gene: 2. Per germline, CDR1 MGHRA and CDR2 YSYEKL. This CDR3 has 15 amino acids. CDR3 sequence reads: CASSQNSGGAYEQYF. CDR3 DNA sequence: TGCGCCAGCAGCCAAAATAGCGGGGGGGCCTACGAGCAGTACTTC.

This clonotype was detected a few times. The rearrangement joins TRBV27 to TRBJ2-2, with 7 bases lining up with TRBD1. Germline CDR1 MNHEY, CDR2 SMNVEV (reference sequence). The J segment lost 6 bases and the V segment lost 0 bases, leaving 10 bases of the junction unmatched. This CDR3 comprises 17 residues. The CDR3 reads CASSLSPDRAEAGELFF. CDR3 sequence (DNA): TGTGCCAGCAGTTTATCGCCCGACAGGGCGGAGGCCGGGGAGCTGTTTTTT.

This clonotype came up many times. This sequence joins TRBV4-2 and TRBJ2-7, with D possibly being TRBD1 (5 bases). Per the germline V gene, CDR1 is LGHNA and CDR2 is YNFKEQ. V was pared by 0 bases and J by 8 bases, with 11 bases between. The CDR3 length is 13 residues. As DNA, the CDR3 is TGTGCCAGCAGCCAAGATCCCTGGGGCCAGCAGTACTTC. This translates into CASSQDPWGQQYF.

This clonotype appeared many times. CDR3 loop: CSAGRSYEQYF. In nucleotides, the CDR3 is TGCAGTGCAGGGCGCTCCTACGAGCAGTACTTC. The chain is built from TRBV20-1 and TRBJ2-7; D is unresolved. The CDR3 is made up of 11 amino acids. Trimming cost V 6 bases and J 0 bases, with 6 bases left between them. Germline-derived CDR1 and CDR2 are DFQATT and SNEGSKA (reference sequence).

This clonotype was observed many times. The CDR3 region has the DNA TGCGCCAGCAGCTTGGACACCAATCAGCCCCAGCATTTT. Translating it yields CASSLDTNQPQHF. This chain connects TRBV5-1 to TRBJ1-5, with D uncertain. Germline V gene sequence: CDR1 SGHRS, CDR2 YFSETQ. The CDR3 has 13 residues. Trimming removed 0 bases at V and 3 bases at J, with 4 bases between.

This clonotype was counted at least ten times. This rearrangement joins TRBV29-1 to TRBJ1-2, with D perhaps matching TRBD1 (6 bases). The V gene lost 7 bases and the J gene lost 0 bases, with 15 bases spanning the gap. Germline loops: CDR1 SQVTM, CDR2 ANQGSEA. This CDR3 contains 14 residues. CDR3 DNA: TGCAGCGCACAGGGCTCTCCTTCTAACTATGGCTACACCTTC. Translating it yields CSAQGSPSNYGYTF.

This clonotype was found many times. The chain links TRBV28 to TRBJ2-7; no clear D gene. Trimming shortened V by 8 bases and J by 2 bases, and 13 bases separated the two germline ends. CDR3 length equals 13 residues. Germline loops: CDR1 MDHEN, CDR2 SYDVKM. CDR3 region: CASRARGPYEQYF. The DNA for the CDR3 is TGTGCCAGCCGAGCGCGCGGTCCCTACGAGCAGTACTTC.

There are many counts of this clonotype. V gene TRBV18 combines with J gene TRBJ2-5; no reliable D call. The CDR3 is made up of 14 amino acids. From germline, CDR1 is KGHSH and CDR2 LQKENI. V gave up 3 bases and J gave up 3 bases, with 11 bases separating them. The CDR3: CASSPNFGEETQYF. The CDR3 region has the DNA TGTGCCAGCTCACCTAATTTTGGGGAAGAGACCCAGTACTTC.

This clonotype was counted between two and nine times. V is TRBV28 and J is TRBJ2-3; 7 bases match TRBD2. This CDR3 has 15 residues. In germline, CDR1 is MDHEN, CDR2 SYDVKM. V dropped 3 bases and J dropped 3; count of bases not matched to a gene: 6. CDR3: CASSLQRAGTDTQYF. The DNA for the CDR3 is TGTGCCAGCAGTTTGCAAAGAGCGGGGACAGATACGCAGTATTTT.

This clonotype has a count of ten or more. This chain joins TRBV5-4 and TRBJ2-3, with TRBD2 matching 8 bases. V dropped 2 bases and J dropped 2; count of bases not matched to a gene: 4. Germline assignment: CDR1 SGHNT and CDR2 YYREEE (reference sequence). This CDR3 spans 15 amino acids. CDR3 in DNA: TGTGCCAGCAGCTTCGGCGGGGGGACCACAGATACGCAGTATTTT. Translation gives CASSFGGGTTDTQYF. The variable domain in full, completed from reference TRBV5-4 and TRBJ2-3, reads ETGVTQSPTHLIKTRGQQVTLRCSSQSGHNTVSWYQQALGQGPQFIFQYYREEENGRGNFPPRFSGLQFPNYSSELNVNALELDDSALYLCASSFGGGTTDTQYFGPGTRLTVL.